Sequencing of this TCR beta chain was carried out in a study of chronic HIV infection and antiretroviral therapy (dated by TCRdb to between 2014 and 2016). The germline V gene gives CDR1 as SGHRS and CDR2 as YFSETQ. CDR3 length: 13 amino acids, cysteine to phenylalanine. Only the CDR3 portion is preserved as DNA: 39 bases, with reading frame beginning at the first base. V is reduced by 0 bases and J by 6 bases, leaving a spacing of 8 bases between them. Libraries were prepared through 5' RACE. Instrument on record: Illumina MiSeq. Using fastp at Q25 and MiXCR, TCRdb reprocessed the public reads and kept productive beta chains. Every entry covers one CDR3 protein and lists the most common genes and DNA from its rows. This sample holds more than 25,000 distinct CDR3 sequences; roughly 8.7% were observed only once. The ten largest make up 2% to 2.5% of the sample. This clonotype is characterized as medium-sized (0.01 to 0.1%). Its antigen is still unknown. Base quality data are lacking; no much larger clone is found one base away.

Input material: peripheral blood. The chain couples TRBV5-1 to TRBJ2-3, with TRBD2 perhaps the D gene, on 5 matching bases. This sequence originates from an adult who had HIV and had not received antiretroviral therapy, or was an uninfected healthy control (not recorded which). The nucleotide sequence is TGCGCCAGCAGCTTGGACCAGCGGGATACGCAGTATTTT. Its translation reads: CASSLDQRDTQYF.